The 27 T cell receptor beta chains listed next were all sequenced from one sample in a study of blood T cells in healthy people across ages. PCR was performed a second time for roughly 7 to 12 cycles using a sample-barcoded 5' primer and a J-beta primer mix. TCRdb reanalysed the 5' RACE reads using MiXCR and keeps one entry per CDR3 protein. Of approximately 1.5 million distinct CDR3 sequences in the sample, approximately 39% were seen once. Sequenced material: blood. The receptors derive from a woman younger than 30 in good health.

This clonotype occurred a few times. The V gene is TRBV9, the J gene TRBJ2-3; 15 nucleotides line up with TRBD2. The CDR3 length is 18 residues. In germline, CDR1 is SGDLS, CDR2 YYNGEE. V lost 4 bases and J lost 2; bases outside the gene matches: 8. CDR3 amino acids: CASSHGLAGGEYTDTQYF. DNA for the CDR3: TGTGCCAGCAGCCACGGACTAGCGGGAGGGGAATACACAGATACGCAGTATTTT. Variable domain in full (rest from reference TRBV9 and TRBJ2-3): DSGVTQTPKHLITATGQRVTLRCSPRSGDLSVYWYQQSLDQGLQFLIQYYNGEERAKGNILERFSAQQFPDLHSELNLSSLELGDSALYFCASSHGLAGGEYTDTQYFGPGTRLTVL.

This clonotype was seen more than once but under ten times. The V call is TRBV14, the J call TRBJ2-7, with 9 bases aligning to TRBD1. V gave up 0 bases and J gave up 2 bases; unmatched junction bases: 5. The V gene's germline CDR1 is SGHDN and CDR2 FVKESK. The CDR3 runs to 16 residues. CDR3 sequence reads: CASSQDSWTGAYEQYF. The DNA for the CDR3 is TGTGCCAGCAGCCAAGATTCCTGGACAGGGGCCTACGAGCAGTACTTC.

This clonotype has a count of ten or more. This chain joins TRBV20-1 and TRBJ1-2; 7 bases match TRBD1. Germline CDR1 and CDR2: DFQATT and SNEGSKA (reference sequence). V lost 0 bases and J lost 2; bases outside the gene matches: 6. The CDR3 is 15 residues long. The CDR3 region has the DNA TGCAGTGCTAGAGATAGGACAGGCGACAACTATGGCTACACCTTC. Translation gives CSARDRTGDNYGYTF.

V gene TRBV10-3 combines with J gene TRBJ1-3, with 7 bases fitting TRBD1. The CDR3 has 13 amino acids. The germline gives CDR1 ENHRY, CDR2 SYGVKD. V trimming: 11 bases; J trimming: 1 base; junction bases outside the gene matches: 5. CDR3 sequence (DNA): TGTGCCTGCAGGGGGTTTTCTGGAAACACCATATATTTT. Protein product: CACRGFSGNTIYF.

The chain combines TRBV20-1 with TRBJ2-1, with 7 positions matching TRBD2. Unmatched junction bases numbered 16, after V lost 2 bases and J lost 6 bases. Germline V gene lookup returns CDR1 DFQATT and CDR2 SNEGSKA (reference sequence). The CDR3 has 17 amino acids. This CDR3 reads CSARSPIAGASGNEQFF. CDR3 DNA sequence: TGCAGTGCTAGATCCCCCATCGCGGGAGCTTCGGGCAATGAGCAGTTCTTC.

This clonotype showed up just a few times. This could be a read error, since a much larger clone is one nucleotide away. This chain uses TRBV6-1 with TRBJ2-3, with 7 positions matching TRBD2. J was trimmed by 1 base and V by 6 bases; bases with no gene match: 7. From germline, CDR1 is MNHNS and CDR2 SASEGT. The CDR3 covers 15 residues. CDR3 nucleotide sequence: TGTGCCAGCAGCCAGACTAGCTGGGGCACAGATACGCAGTATTTT. Translated, it gives CASSQTSWGTDTQYF.

This clonotype was detected a few times. J is TRBJ2-4 and V is TRBV7-8, with D uncertain. Germline V gene sequence: CDR1 SGHVS, CDR2 FQNEAQ. V gave up 5 bases and J gave up 0 bases, with 11 bases separating them. The CDR3 contains 15 residues. CDR3 sequence: CASSTQRLAKNIQYF. The CDR3 nucleotides are TGTGCCAGCAGCACTCAGAGGCTAGCCAAAAACATTCAGTACTTC.

This clonotype has only one observation. The chain combines TRBV13 with TRBJ2-4, with a weak D call TRBD1 (6 bases). The J call may be in error: the DNA end matches TRBJ2-7 better. The CDR3 is 15 amino acids. The germline V gene has CDR1 PRHDT and CDR2 FYEKMQ (reference sequence). The DNA for the CDR3 is TGTGCCAGCAGCCGAGCGAACAGGGCCCCCTACGAGCAGTACTTC. This sequence encodes CASSRANRAPYEQYF.

The chain combines TRBV28 with TRBJ2-7; TRBD1 matches at 8 bases. The V gene end was trimmed by 4 bases and the J gene end by 5 bases; junction bases not matched to a gene: 7. CDR1 and CDR2 (germline): MDHEN, SYDVKM. This CDR3 comprises 14 residues. The CDR3 loop reads CASSSGQAVHEQYF. CDR3 DNA sequence: TGTGCCAGCAGTTCGGGACAGGCGGTCCACGAGCAGTACTTC.

V is TRBV28 and J is TRBJ1-1; D uncertain. CDR1 is MDHEN, CDR2 SYDVKM, per germline. The CDR3 sequence is 13 residues long. V was cut by 2 bases and J by 3 bases, with 7 bases left in between. The chain's CDR3 is CASSLQVYTEAFF. CDR3 DNA: TGTGCCAGCAGTTTACAGGTGTACACTGAAGCTTTCTTT.

This sequence joins TRBV21-1 and TRBJ2-5; no DNA check was done on the table's D call, TRBD1. TRBV21-1 is recorded as a pseudogene. This CDR3 has 15 amino acids. The DNA of the CDR3 is TGTGCCAGCATTACTGGGGAGGAAGGGGGCAATGAGCAGTACTTC. The encoded protein is CASITGEEGGNEQYF.

This clonotype was counted between two and nine times. This chain uses TRBV7-8 with TRBJ1-1; no clear D gene. CDR3 length: 14 amino acids. Germline CDR1 is SGHVS and CDR2 is FQNEAQ. The V and J ends lost 5 bases and 6 bases respectively, with 16 bases between them. CDR3: CASSPGQWHPEAFF. The DNA for the CDR3 is TGTGCCAGCAGCCCAGGCCAGTGGCACCCTGAAGCTTTCTTT.

A note on this clonotype: This may come from a read error, since a much larger clone is one base off. The chain employs TRBV6-5 and TRBJ1-1; the D is unclear. Trimming removed 2 bases from V and 1 base from J, with 5 bases in between. CDR3 length equals 13 residues. The germline CDR1 and CDR2 sequences are MNHEY and SVGAGI. CDR3 residues: CASSYQANTEAFF. In nucleotides, the CDR3 is TGTGCCAGCAGTTACCAGGCGAACACTGAAGCTTTCTTT.

This clonotype has just a few counts. The chain is built from TRBV7-9 and TRBJ2-1, with 9 bases aligning to TRBD1. CDR1 and CDR2 from the germline V gene are SEHNR and FQNEAQ (reference sequence). The V segment lost 3 bases and the J segment 3 bases; nucleotides outside the gene matches: 3. The CDR3 has 15 residues. This CDR3 reads CASSFRQGDYNEQFF. CDR3 sequence (DNA): TGTGCCAGCAGCTTCCGACAGGGGGACTACAATGAGCAGTTCTTC.

The chain is built from TRBV9 and TRBJ2-5; D perhaps matches TRBD2 (6 bases). The DNA end favors TRBJ2-7, so the J call may be wrong. The CDR3 runs to 15 residues. Germline V gene data show CDR1 as SGDLS and CDR2 as YYNGEE. This CDR3 reads CASSVVGGAYYEQYF. The DNA of the CDR3 is TGTGCCAGCAGCGTAGTAGGCGGGGCATACTACGAGCAGTACTTC.

This clonotype was seen more than once but under ten times. The chain has TRBV7-9 and TRBJ2-5, with a tentative D call TRBD1 (6 bases). Trimming cost V 2 bases and J 0 bases, with 16 bases left between them. The CDR3 length is 17 residues. Per germline, CDR1 SEHNR and CDR2 FQNEAQ (reference sequence). Here the CDR3 reads CASSLNIGGKYQETQYF. Written as DNA, the CDR3 is TGTGCCAGCAGCTTAAACATAGGGGGAAAATACCAAGAGACCCAGTACTTC.

This clonotype showed up just a few times. The chain recombines TRBV29-1 with TRBJ1-2; unclear D gene. Trimming cost V 6 bases and J 2 bases, with 13 bases left between them. Germline CDR1 and CDR2: SQVTM and ANQGSEA. The CDR3 covers 13 residues. The CDR3 here is CSVARKLNYGYTF. The CDR3, as DNA: TGCAGCGTGGCAAGGAAGCTAAACTATGGCTACACCTTC. Together with reference TRBV29-1 and TRBJ1-2, the CDR3 gives the full variable domain: SAVISQKPSRDICQRGTSLTIQCQVDSQVTMMFWYRQQPGQSLTLIATANQGSEATYESGFVIDKFPISRPNLTFSTLTVSNMSPEDSSIYLCSVARKLNYGYTFGSGTRLTVV.

The chain recombines TRBV6-1 with TRBJ2-3, with no clear D. This CDR3 is built from 16 residues. The germline V and J ends were trimmed by 5 bases and 6 bases, with 21 bases remaining between them. Germline V lookup: CDR1 MNHNS, CDR2 SASEGT. CDR3 nucleotide sequence: TGTGCCAGCAGTCCACCCTACGGACGGTCTCGCGATACGCAGTATTTT. It codes for CASSPPYGRSRDTQYF.

The J gene is TRBJ1-1, the V gene TRBV7-2; unclear D gene. The germline gives CDR1 SGHTA, CDR2 FQGNSA. CDR3 length: 13 residues. Trimming took off 0 bases at V and 9 bases at J, with 11 bases between the two ends. The CDR3 DNA reads as TGTGCCAGCAGCTTAGCGCAGCCGAGGAAAGCTTTCTTT. It specifies CASSLAQPRKAFF.

This clonotype was counted ten times or more. V and J are TRBV6-6 and TRBJ1-2, with D possibly TRBD1 on 6 matching bases. V was clipped by 5 bases and J by 3 bases, with 10 bases between them. This CDR3 comprises 13 residues. CDR1 is MNHNY and CDR2 is SVGAGI in the germline V gene (reference sequence). CDR3 nucleotide sequence: TGTGCCAGCAGTCAACAGGGTTACTATGGCTACACCTTC. Residues: CASSQQGYYGYTF.

This clonotype was detected only a few times. J is TRBJ1-1 and V is TRBV7-8; D uncertain. The CDR3 spans 15 residues. The germline gives CDR1 SGHVS, CDR2 FQNEAQ. V shed 5 bases and J shed 4 bases, with 17 bases lying between them. This chain's CDR3 is CASSRPRVFRTEAFF. In DNA form, the CDR3 reads TGTGCCAGCAGCCGTCCGCGGGTTTTTCGCACTGAAGCTTTCTTT.

The V call is TRBV20-1, the J call TRBJ2-4; D is undetermined. The J call may be incorrect, as the DNA end agrees better with TRBJ2-7. Germline V gene data show CDR1 as DFQATT and CDR2 as SNEGSKA (reference sequence). The CDR3 has 13 residues. This CDR3 is CSARTETLYEQYF. CDR3 nucleotide sequence: TGCAGTGCTAGGACGGAAACTCTTTACGAGCAGTACTTC.

A few counts support this clonotype. The J gene is TRBJ2-7, the V gene TRBV9; either TRBD1 or TRBD2 may fit D (5 bases each). CDR1 SGDLS and CDR2 YYNGEE come from the germline V gene. V was pared by 3 bases and J by 6 bases, with 16 bases between. The CDR3 loop spans 14 amino acids. The DNA for the CDR3 is TGTGCCAGCAGCGCCGGGACCGCATTCCGCGAGCAGTACTTC. Its translation is CASSAGTAFREQYF.

The V and J genes are TRBV4-3 and TRBJ1-3; 7 nucleotides match TRBD1. Germline V gives CDR1 LGHNA, CDR2 YSLEER. The CDR3 consists of 17 residues. The junction had 9 bases not matched to a gene; V was cut back by 1 base and J by 3 bases. CDR3 sequence reads: CASSQVGGGGLGNTIYF. In nucleotides, the CDR3 is TGCGCCAGCAGCCAAGTCGGCGGAGGGGGCCTTGGAAACACCATATATTTT.

The J gene is TRBJ2-1, the V gene TRBV6-1; D not resolved. V was pared by 8 bases and J by 4 bases, with 9 bases between. The CDR3 contains 12 residues. Germline V gene data show CDR1 as MNHNS and CDR2 as SASEGT. CDR3 DNA sequence: TGTGCCAGCGCGCCTGGGTACAATGAGCAGTTCTTC. Translation: CASAPGYNEQFF.

This chain uses TRBV9 with TRBJ1-2; TRBD1 aligns across 11 bases. The CDR3 is made up of 15 amino acids. Germline CDR1 and CDR2: SGDLS and YYNGEE. With V trimmed by 3 bases and J by 2 bases, 3 bases remained unmatched. The CDR3 spells CASSADRGQNYGYTF. CDR3 in DNA: TGTGCCAGCAGCGCGGACAGGGGGCAAAACTATGGCTACACCTTC.

In its sample, this clonotype was seen a few times. The rearrangement links TRBV7-2 to TRBJ2-1; D perhaps matches TRBD2 (5 bases). CDR1 SGHTA and CDR2 FQGNSA come from the germline V gene. The V end lost 5 bases, the J end lost 1 base, and 15 bases lay between the germline ends. The CDR3 loop spans 16 amino acids. The CDR3 reads CASSHSRSGSYNEQFF. DNA for the CDR3: TGTGCCAGCAGCCACTCGCGGAGCGGTTCCTACAATGAGCAGTTCTTC.